The T cell receptor (beta chain) described here comes from a study of sequential checkpoint blockade in melanoma. Study at large: TCRβ was sequenced from DNA of 90 or so pretreatment tumors.

Method: immunoSEQ multiplex PCR; TCRdb's copy keeps in-frame clones and lacks some. The data hold thousands of clones, with around 16% observed a single time. Described treatment: randomized to nivolumab then ipilimumab (arm A) or the reverse (arm B). This clone was detected only a few times. This CDR3 contains 15 residues. Trimming pared 0 bases from V and 4 bases from J, leaving 10 bases between. The V gene's germline CDR1 is SGHRS and CDR2 YFSETQ. The source was tumor tissue (inferred from file names), collected from a patient given nivolumab and ipilimumab in sequence. The chain has TRBV5-1 and TRBJ1-4, with D tentatively TRBD1 (5 bases). The origin of this receptor is a human donor with melanoma. The CDR3 DNA sequence: TGCGCCAGCAGCTTGGGGGGCAGCGGTAATGAAAAACTGTTTTTT. The encoded protein is CASSLGGSGNEKLFF.